This T cell receptor (beta chain) came from a study of OX40 agonist ivuxolimab in advanced cancers. Study information: Dose-escalation patients were diagnosed with hepatocellular carcinoma, melanoma, renal cell cancer or head and neck cancer. Partial responses were achieved by three patients: one hepatocellular carcinoma, two cutaneous melanoma. Points from the study as a whole: Certain nonresponding patients likewise had low normalized T-cell clonal expansion. The study found that CD8+ T cells averaged more expanded clones than CD4+.

Concerning this clone itself: Its antigen is unidentified.

Germline V gene data show CDR1 as SEHNR and CDR2 as FQNEAQ (reference sequence). V shed 1 base and J shed 3 bases, with 4 bases lying between them. The CDR3 sequence is 13 residues long. Assay used: immunoSEQ multiplex PCR; TCRdb lists only in-frame clones, some missing. The sample has roughly 92,000 clones, around 90% seen once; the top ten hold under 0.2%. The receptor was isolated from an adult with an advanced solid tumor such as melanoma, head and neck, liver or kidney cancer. The sequences come from CD4+ or CD8+ T cells sorted from blood, collected in a trial of the OX40 agonist ivuxolimab. The V call is TRBV7-9, the J call TRBJ1-3, with D unresolved. This chain's CDR3 is CASSLEVGNTIYF. The CDR3 region has the DNA TGTGCCAGCAGCTTAGAGGTTGGAAACACCATATATTTT.